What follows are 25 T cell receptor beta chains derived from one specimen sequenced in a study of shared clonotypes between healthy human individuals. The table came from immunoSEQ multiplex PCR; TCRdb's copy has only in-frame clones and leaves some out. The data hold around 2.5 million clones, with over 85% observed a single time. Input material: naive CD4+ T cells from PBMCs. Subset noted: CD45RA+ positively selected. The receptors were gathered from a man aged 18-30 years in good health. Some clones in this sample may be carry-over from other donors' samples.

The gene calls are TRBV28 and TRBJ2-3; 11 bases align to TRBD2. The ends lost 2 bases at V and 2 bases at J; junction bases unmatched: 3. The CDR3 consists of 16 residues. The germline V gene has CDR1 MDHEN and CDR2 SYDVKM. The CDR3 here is CASSLPSGRITDTQYF. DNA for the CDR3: TGTGCCAGCAGTTTACCTAGCGGGAGGATCACAGATACGCAGTATTTT. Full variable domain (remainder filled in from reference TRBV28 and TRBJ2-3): DVKVTQSSRYLVKRTGEKVFLECVQDMDHENMFWYRQDPGLGLRLIYFSYDVKMKEKGDIPEGYSVSREKKERFSLILESASTNQTSMYLCASSLPSGRITDTQYFGPGTRLTVL.

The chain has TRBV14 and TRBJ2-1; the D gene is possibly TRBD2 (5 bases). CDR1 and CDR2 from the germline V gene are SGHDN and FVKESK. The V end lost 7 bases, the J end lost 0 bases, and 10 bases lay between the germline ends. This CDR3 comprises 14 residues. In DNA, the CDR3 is TGTGCCAGCAATCCGGGGAGCTCCTACAATGAGCAGTTCTTC. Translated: CASNPGSSYNEQFF. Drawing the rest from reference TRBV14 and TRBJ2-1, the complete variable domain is EAGVTQFPSHSVIEKGQTVTLRCDPISGHDNLYWYRRVMGKEIKFLLHFVKESKQDESGMPNNRFLAERTGGTYSTLKVQPAELEDSGVYFCASNPGSSYNEQFFGPGTRLTVL.

CDR3 sequence: CAIGGVLSGNTIYF. In nucleotides, the CDR3 is TGTGCCATCGGAGGGGTCCTCTCTGGAAACACCATATATTTT. The gene calls are TRBV10-3 and TRBJ1-3, with D perhaps matching TRBD1 (5 bases). CDR3 length: 14 residues. V lost 8 bases, J lost 0 bases, and 11 bases lay in between. CDR1 is ENHRY and CDR2 is SYGVKD in the germline V gene.

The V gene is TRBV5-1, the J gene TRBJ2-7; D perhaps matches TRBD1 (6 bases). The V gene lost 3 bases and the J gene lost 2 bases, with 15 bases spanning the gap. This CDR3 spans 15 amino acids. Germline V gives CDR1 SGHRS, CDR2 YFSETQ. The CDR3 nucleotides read TGCGCCAGCAGCTGGGGCCAGGGGATAACCTACGAGCAGTACTTC. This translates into CASSWGQGITYEQYF.

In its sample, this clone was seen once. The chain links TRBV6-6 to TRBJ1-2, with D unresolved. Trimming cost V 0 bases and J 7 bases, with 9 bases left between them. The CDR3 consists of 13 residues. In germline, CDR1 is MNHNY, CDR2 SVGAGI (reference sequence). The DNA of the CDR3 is TGTGCCAGCAGTTACTCGACGGTCATTGGCTACACCTTC. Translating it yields CASSYSTVIGYTF.

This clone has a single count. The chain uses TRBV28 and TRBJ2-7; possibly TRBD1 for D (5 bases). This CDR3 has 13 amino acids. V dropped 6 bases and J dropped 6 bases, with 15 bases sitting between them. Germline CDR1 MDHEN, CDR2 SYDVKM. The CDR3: CASSLEGVAEQYF. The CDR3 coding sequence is TGTGCCAGCAGCCTGGAAGGGGTGGCCGAGCAGTACTTC.

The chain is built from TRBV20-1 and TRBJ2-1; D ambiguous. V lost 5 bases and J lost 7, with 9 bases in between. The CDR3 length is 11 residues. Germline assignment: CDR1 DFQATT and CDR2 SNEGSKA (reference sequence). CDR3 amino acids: CSAPGWNEQFF. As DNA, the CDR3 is TGCAGTGCTCCTGGGTGGAATGAGCAGTTCTTC.

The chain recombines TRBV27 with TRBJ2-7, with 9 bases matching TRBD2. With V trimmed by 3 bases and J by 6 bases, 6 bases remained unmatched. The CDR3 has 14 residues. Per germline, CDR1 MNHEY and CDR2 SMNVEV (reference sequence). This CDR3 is CASSFAGGPAEQYF. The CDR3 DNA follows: TGTGCCAGCAGTTTTGCGGGAGGGCCGGCCGAGCAGTACTTC.

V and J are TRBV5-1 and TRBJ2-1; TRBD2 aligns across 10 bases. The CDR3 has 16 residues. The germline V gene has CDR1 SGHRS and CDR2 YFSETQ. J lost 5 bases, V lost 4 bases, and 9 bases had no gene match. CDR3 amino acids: CASSTRAGGINNEQFF. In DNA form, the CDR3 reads TGCGCCAGCAGCACGAGAGCGGGAGGGATTAACAATGAGCAGTTCTTC.

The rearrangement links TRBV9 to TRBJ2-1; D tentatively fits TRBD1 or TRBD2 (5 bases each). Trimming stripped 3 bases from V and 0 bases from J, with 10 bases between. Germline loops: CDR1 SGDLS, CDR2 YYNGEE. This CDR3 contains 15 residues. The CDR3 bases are TGTGCCAGCAGCGGTAGGGGAGACTCCTACAATGAGCAGTTCTTC. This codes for CASSGRGDSYNEQFF.

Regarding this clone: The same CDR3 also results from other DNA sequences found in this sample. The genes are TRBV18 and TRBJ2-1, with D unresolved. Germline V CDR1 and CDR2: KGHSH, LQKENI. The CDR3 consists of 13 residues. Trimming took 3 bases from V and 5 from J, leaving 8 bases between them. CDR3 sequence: CASSPGTDNEQFF. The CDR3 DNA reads TGTGCCAGCTCACCTGGAACGGACAATGAGCAGTTCTTC.

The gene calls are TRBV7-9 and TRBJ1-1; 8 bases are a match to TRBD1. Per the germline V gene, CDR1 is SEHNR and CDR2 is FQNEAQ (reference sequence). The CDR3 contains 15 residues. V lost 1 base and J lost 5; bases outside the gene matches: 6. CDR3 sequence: CASSLETGERTEAFF. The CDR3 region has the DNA TGTGCCAGCAGCTTAGAGACAGGGGAGAGGACTGAAGCTTTCTTT.

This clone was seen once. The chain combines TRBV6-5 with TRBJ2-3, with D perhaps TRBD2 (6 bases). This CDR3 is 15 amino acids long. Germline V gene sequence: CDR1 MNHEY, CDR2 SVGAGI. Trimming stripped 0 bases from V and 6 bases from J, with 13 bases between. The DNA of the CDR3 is TGTGCCAGCAGTTACTCGGGACTCTGGGCCGATACGCAGTATTTT. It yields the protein CASSYSGLWADTQYF.

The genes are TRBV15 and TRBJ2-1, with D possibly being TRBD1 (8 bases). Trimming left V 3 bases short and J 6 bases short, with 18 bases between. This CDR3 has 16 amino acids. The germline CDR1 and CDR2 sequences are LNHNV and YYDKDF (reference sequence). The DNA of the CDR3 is TGTGCCACCAGCAGTCCTCAGGGGGCGGGGGTCAATGAGCAGTTCTTC. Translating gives CATSSPQGAGVNEQFF.

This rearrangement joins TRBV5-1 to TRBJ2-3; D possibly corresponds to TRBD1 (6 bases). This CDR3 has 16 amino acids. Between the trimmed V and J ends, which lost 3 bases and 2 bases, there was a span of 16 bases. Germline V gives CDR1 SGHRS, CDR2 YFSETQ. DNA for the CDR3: TGCGCCAGCAGCTGGGGTAGTGGACAGAACACAGATACGCAGTATTTT. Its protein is CASSWGSGQNTDTQYF.

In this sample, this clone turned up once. As DNA, the CDR3 is TGTGCCAGCAGCCCAAAGGGACAAAATAGCAATCAGCCCCAGCATTTT. It yields the protein CASSPKGQNSNQPQHF. The V call is TRBV4-2, the J call TRBJ1-5, with a tentative D call TRBD1 (6 bases). The CDR3 is 16 amino acids. The V end was cut by 4 bases, the J end by 0 bases, with 13 bases between. Per germline, CDR1 LGHNA and CDR2 YNFKEQ.

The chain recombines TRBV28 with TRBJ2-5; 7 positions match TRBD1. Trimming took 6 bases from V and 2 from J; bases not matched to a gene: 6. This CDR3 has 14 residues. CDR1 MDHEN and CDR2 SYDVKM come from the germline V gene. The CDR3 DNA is TGTGCCAGCAGATTACAGGGGATACAAGAGACCCAGTACTTC. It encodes CASRLQGIQETQYF.

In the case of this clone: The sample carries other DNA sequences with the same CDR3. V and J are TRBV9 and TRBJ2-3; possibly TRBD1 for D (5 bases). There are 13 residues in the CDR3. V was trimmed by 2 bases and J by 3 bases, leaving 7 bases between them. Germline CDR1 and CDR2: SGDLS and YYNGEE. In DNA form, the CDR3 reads TGTGCCAGCAGCGTCCAGGGTACAGATACGCAGTATTTT. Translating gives CASSVQGTDTQYF.

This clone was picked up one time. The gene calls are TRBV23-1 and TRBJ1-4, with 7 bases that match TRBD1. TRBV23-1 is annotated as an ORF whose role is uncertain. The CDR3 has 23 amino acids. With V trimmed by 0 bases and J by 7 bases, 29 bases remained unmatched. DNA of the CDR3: TGCGCCAGCAGTCAATCGAGGCAGGGGGTTTGGAGTTGTCGCCGCCAGTCGGGTGAAAAACTGTTTTTT. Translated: CASSQSRQGVWSCRRQSGEKLFF.

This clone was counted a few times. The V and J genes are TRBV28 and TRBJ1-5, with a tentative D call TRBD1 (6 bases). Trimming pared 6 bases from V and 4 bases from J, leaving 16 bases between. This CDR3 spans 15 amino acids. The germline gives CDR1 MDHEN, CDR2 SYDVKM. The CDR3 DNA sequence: TGTGCCAGCAGGCCCAGGACAGAGAGTAATCAGCCCCAGCATTTT. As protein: CASRPRTESNQPQHF.

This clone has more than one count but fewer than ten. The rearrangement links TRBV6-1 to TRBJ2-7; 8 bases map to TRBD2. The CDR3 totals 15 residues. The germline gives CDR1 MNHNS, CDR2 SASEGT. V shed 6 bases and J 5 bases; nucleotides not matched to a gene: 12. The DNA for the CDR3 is TGTGCCAGCAGAGAGATCGGGACTAGGTTGGACGAGCAGTACTTC. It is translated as CASREIGTRLDEQYF.

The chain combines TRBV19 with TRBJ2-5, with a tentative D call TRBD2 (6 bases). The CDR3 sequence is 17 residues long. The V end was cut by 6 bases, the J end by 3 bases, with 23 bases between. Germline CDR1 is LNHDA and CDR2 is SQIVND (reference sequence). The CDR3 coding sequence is TGTGCCAGTAGCAGCGGGTTTTTGCGACTAGAGGAAGAGACCCAGTACTTC. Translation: CASSSGFLRLEEETQYF.

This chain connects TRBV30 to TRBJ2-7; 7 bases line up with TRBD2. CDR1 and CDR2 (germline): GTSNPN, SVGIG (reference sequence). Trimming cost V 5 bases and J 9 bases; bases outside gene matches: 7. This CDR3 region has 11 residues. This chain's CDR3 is CAWSGLVGQYF. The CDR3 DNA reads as TGTGCCTGGTCCGGACTAGTCGGGCAGTACTTC.

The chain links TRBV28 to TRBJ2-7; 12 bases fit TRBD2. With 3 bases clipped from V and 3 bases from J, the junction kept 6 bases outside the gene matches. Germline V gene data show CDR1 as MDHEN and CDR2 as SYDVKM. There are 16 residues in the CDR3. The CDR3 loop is CASSLSGLAGLYEQYF. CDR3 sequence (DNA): TGTGCCAGCAGTTTGTCCGGACTAGCGGGACTCTACGAGCAGTACTTC.

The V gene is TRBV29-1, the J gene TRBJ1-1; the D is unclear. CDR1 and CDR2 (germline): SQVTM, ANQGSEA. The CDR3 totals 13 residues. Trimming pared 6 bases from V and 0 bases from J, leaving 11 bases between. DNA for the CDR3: TGCAGCGTAGCGGCACCACTGAACACTGAAGCTTTCTTT. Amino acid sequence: CSVAAPLNTEAFF. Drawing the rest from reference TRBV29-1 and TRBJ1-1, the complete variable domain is SAVISQKPSRDICQRGTSLTIQCQVDSQVTMMFWYRQQPGQSLTLIATANQGSEATYESGFVIDKFPISRPNLTFSTLTVSNMSPEDSSIYLCSVAAPLNTEAFFGQGTRLTVV.